A selection of T cell receptor beta chains follows, all from one sample in a study of blood T cell repertoires in COVID-19. Here immunoSEQ multiplex PCR was the method, and the copy in TCRdb shows in-frame clones only, minus some. In the table there are about 140,000 clones, about 89% of which are singletons. Sequenced input: PBMCs or T cells enriched from blood (not recorded which). Receptors were obtained from a man between 60 and 70 years old who had recovered from COVID-19. The CDR3 runs from the conserved cysteine through the conserved F or W. Each record gives: V gene, D gene, clone size, J gene, CDR3 DNA, CDR3 protein. The D gene is left open where the match is weak. Part of the rows lack a size; the others show once, few, many or a class for expanded clones.

TRBV11-3	TRBD2	.	TRBJ2-7	TGTGCCAGCAGCCCCCAGAGCGGGGCCTCCTACGAGCAGTACTTC	CASSPQSGASYEQYF
TRBV7-3	.	.	TRBJ2-3	TGTGCCAGCAGCCAAAGCTACACAGATACGCAGTATTTT	CASSQSYTDTQYF
TRBV5-8	.	few	TRBJ2-6	TGTGCCAGCAGCTGGGGACAAACCTCTGGGGCCAACGTCCTGACTTTC	CASSWGQTSGANVLTF
TRBV2	TRBD1	.	TRBJ1-5	TGTGCCAGCAGTCGGACAGGGTCAGTTCAGCCCCAGCATTTT	CASSRTGSVQPQHF
TRBV10-3	.	.	TRBJ1-3	TGTGCCATCAGTGAGTCAAGCAACACCATATATTTT	CAISESSNTIYF
TRBV9	.	.	TRBJ2-1	TGTGCCAGCGGACTAAGCTCCTACAATGAGCAGTTCTTC	CASGLSSYNEQFF
TRBV28	.	.	TRBJ1-5	TGTGCCAGCAGTCACAGGCTCAATAGCAATCAGCCCCAGCATTTT	CASSHRLNSNQPQHF
TRBV6-5	.	.	TRBJ1-5	TGTGCCAGCACCCCCGGGGGATATAGCAATCAGCCCCAGCATTTT	CASTPGGYSNQPQHF
TRBV3-1/TRBV3-2	TRBD2	.	TRBJ2-7	TGTGCCAGCAGCCGGAGAGCCAGCGGGGGACCTAGCTCCTACGAGCAGTACTTC	CASSRRASGGPSSYEQYF
TRBV19	.	.	TRBJ1-6	TGTGCCAGTCGTACTAGAAGGGGTGGTCTTAATTCACCCCTCCACTTT	CASRTRRGGLNSPLHF
TRBV9	.	.	TRBJ2-6	TGTGCCAGCAGCGTGGACAGACGAACCTCTGGGGCCAACGTCCTGACTTTC	CASSVDRRTSGANVLTF
TRBV2	TRBD1	.	TRBJ1-2	TGTGCCAGCAGATCTGACAGGGCAGGCTATGGCTACACCTTC	CASRSDRAGYGYTF
TRBV6-1	.	.	TRBJ1-2	TGTGCCAGCAGTGAAGCACAGGTAGCTAACTATGGCTACACCTTC	CASSEAQVANYGYTF
TRBV12-3/TRBV12-4	TRBD1	.	TRBJ1-5	TGTGCCAGCAGTTTGGACAGGAGGCAGCCCCAGCATTTT	CASSLDRRQPQHF
TRBV9	TRBD2	.	TRBJ2-1	TGTGCCAGCAGCGTTCGACTAGCCGTCCGCAATGAGCAGTTCTTC	CASSVRLAVRNEQFF
TRBV18	.	once	TRBJ1-2	TGTGCCAGCTCACCATCGACAGGACCGAACTATGGCTACACCTTC	CASSPSTGPNYGYTF
TRBV19	.	.	TRBJ2-1	TGTGCCAGTAGTATACTCCCTAGCGCTTCCTACAATGAGCAGTTCTTC	CASSILPSASYNEQFF
TRBV15	.	.	TRBJ2-3	TGTGCCACCAGCAGAGCAGGGCAGGGCGCAGATACGCAGTATTTT	CATSRAGQGADTQYF
TRBV27	.	.	TRBJ1-5	TGTGCCAGCAAGATAGGGGGTAGCAATCAGCCCCAGCATTTT	CASKIGGSNQPQHF
TRBV30	TRBD1	.	TRBJ1-2	TGTGCCTGGAAGGGGGCGGGTGGCTACACCTTC	CAWKGAGGYTF
TRBV5-1	TRBD1	.	TRBJ2-1	TGCGCCAGCAGCACGACAGGGCCTTCCTACAATGAGCAGTTCTTC	CASSTTGPSYNEQFF
TRBV12-5	.	few	TRBJ2-7	TGTGCTAGTGGTTTGGTACGACTAGAGAGCTCCTACGAGCAGTACTTC	CASGLVRLESSYEQYF
TRBV7-7	TRBD1	few	TRBJ2-2	TGTGCTAGCAGCCGACAGGGGGCTCGGGACACCGGGGAGCTGTTTTTT	CASSRQGARDTGELFF
TRBV29-1	TRBD2	.	TRBJ2-1	TGCAGCGTTGAAGATGGGAGGGGTGATGAGCAGTTCTTC	CSVEDGRGDEQFF
TRBV7-9	.	medium-sized	TRBJ1-5	TGTGCCAGCAGCTTAGATTCGGAGTGGCCCCAGCATTTT	CASSLDSEWPQHF
TRBV28	TRBD1	.	TRBJ2-7	TGTGCCAGCAGTTTCTTGGGACAGGGGTATTTCTACGAGCAGTACTTC	CASSFLGQGYFYEQYF
TRBV2	.	.	TRBJ2-5	TGTGCCAGCAGTGAAGGGGGGGACCAGTACTTC	CASSEGGDQYF